This TCR beta chain was profiled in a study of blood T cell repertoires in COVID-19. Study overall: COVID-19 samples collected from the United States, Italy and Spain covered acute and convalescent phases. Sources were T cells, B-cell-depleted T cells, or PBMCs; the material itself was cDNA or gDNA.

Profiling relied on immunoSEQ multiplex PCR, and the TCRdb table lists in-frame clones only, not all of them. The sample contains over 150,000 clones, roughly 84% of which appear only once. The sequencing sample was made of peripheral blood. The sequence derives from a woman aged 40-49 years with COVID-19, enrolled during active disease.

The CDR3 nucleotides are TGTGCCAGCTCACTAAAGGACACACCTAACTATGGCTACACCTTC. It specifies CASSLKDTPNYGYTF. V gene TRBV18 combines with J gene TRBJ1-2; D perhaps matches TRBD1 (5 bases). Per the germline V gene, CDR1 is KGHSH and CDR2 is LQKENI. Deletions cut 4 bases from V and 0 bases from J, with 12 bases between. The CDR3 has 15 amino acids.